In this sample, the clone carrying this TCR beta chain turned up a few times. Its antigen is currently unknown. Generated by immunoSEQ multiplex PCR, the TCRdb table keeps only in-frame clones and is missing some. The table has fewer than 90,000 clones, around 90% seen once; the top ten hold around 10%. The source of the sample is a study of T cell responses to AZD1222 COVID-19 vaccine. Study results and caveats: Vaccine-associated CD4 TCRs spanned spike, dominant at 160-218 and 743-854. Baseline antibody screening turned up just a handful of seropositive AZD1222 recipients. The donors showed a predominance of white British ancestry and of females, with possible underestimation of clonal diversity.

The V end was cut by 1 base, the J end by 4 bases, with 11 bases between. CDR3 length: 14 amino acids. Per the germline V gene, CDR1 is GTSNPN and CDR2 is SVGIG (reference sequence). Sequenced here: peripheral blood, sampled 28 days after the second AZD1222 dose. The sequence was obtained from an adult who received the AZD1222 COVID-19 vaccine. This chain links TRBV30 with TRBJ1-5; D is possibly TRBD1 (6 bases). The CDR3 reads CAWSEQGVNQPQHF. CDR3 nucleotide sequence: TGTGCCTGGAGTGAACAGGGTGTAAATCAGCCCCAGCATTTT.